This TCR beta chain was captured in a study of blood T cell repertoires in COVID-19. Study information: The origin of the acute and convalescent COVID-19 samples was the United States, Italy and Spain. PBMCs, B-cell-depleted T cells, or T cells were the source of the cDNA or gDNA that made up the material.

V lost 0 bases to trimming and J lost 3 bases; unmatched junction nucleotides: 0. The CDR3 spans 15 residues. The germline gives CDR1 SGDLS, CDR2 YYNGEE. Methods used by the authors: Quantification of nucleated cells was approximated via reference gene primer amplification. The table came from immunoSEQ multiplex PCR; TCRdb's copy has only in-frame clones and leaves some out. V and J calls and clone size are as listed in that table; D and trimming were resolved from the DNA. Among some 30,000 clones, around 85% were seen once, and the ten largest hold 6.6%. The rearrangement uses TRBV9 and TRBJ2-2; TRBD2 matches 9 bases. This receptor was identified in a man between 60 and 75 years old with active COVID-19. Material for sequencing was peripheral blood. The CDR3 spells CASSVVAGDTGELFF. CDR3 DNA: TGTGCCAGCAGCGTAGTAGCGGGAGACACCGGGGAGCTGTTTTTT.